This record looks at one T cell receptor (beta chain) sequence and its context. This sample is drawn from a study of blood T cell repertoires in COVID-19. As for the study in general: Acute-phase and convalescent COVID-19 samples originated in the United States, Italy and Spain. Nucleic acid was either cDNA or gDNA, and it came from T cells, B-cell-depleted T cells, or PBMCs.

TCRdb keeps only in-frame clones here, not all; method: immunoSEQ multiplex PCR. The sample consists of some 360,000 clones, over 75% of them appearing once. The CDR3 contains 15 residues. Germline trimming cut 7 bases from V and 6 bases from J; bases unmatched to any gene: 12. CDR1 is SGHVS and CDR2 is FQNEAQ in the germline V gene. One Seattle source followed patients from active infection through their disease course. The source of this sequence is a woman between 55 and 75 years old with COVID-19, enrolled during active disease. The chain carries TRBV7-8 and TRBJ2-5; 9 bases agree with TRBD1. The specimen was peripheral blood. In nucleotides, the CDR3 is TGTGCCAGCACCTATTCGGGACAGGGAAGGCAGACCCAGTACTTC. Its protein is CASTYSGQGRQTQYF.